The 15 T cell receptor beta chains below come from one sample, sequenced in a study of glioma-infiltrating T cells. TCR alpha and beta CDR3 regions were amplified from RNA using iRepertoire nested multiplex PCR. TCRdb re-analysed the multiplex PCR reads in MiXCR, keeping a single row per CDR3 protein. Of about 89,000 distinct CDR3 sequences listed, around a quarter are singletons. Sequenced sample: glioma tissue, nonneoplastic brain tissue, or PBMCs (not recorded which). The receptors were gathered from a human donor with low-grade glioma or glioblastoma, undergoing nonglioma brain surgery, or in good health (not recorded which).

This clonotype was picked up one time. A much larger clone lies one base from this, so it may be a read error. The CDR3 DNA reads as TGTGCCACCAGTGGTCGGGACAGCCTATACAATGAGCAGTTATTC. Translated: CATSGRDSLYNEQLF. This sequence joins TRBV3-1 and TRBJ2-1; 7 positions agree with TRBD1. This CDR3 has 15 amino acids. Germline V gene data show CDR1 as LGHDT and CDR2 as YNNKEL (reference sequence).

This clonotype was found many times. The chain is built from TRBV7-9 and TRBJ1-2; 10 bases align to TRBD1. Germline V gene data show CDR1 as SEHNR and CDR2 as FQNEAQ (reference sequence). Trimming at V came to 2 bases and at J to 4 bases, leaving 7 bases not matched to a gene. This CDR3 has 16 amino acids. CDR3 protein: CASSLRDRGSFYGYTF. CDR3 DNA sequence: TGTGCCAGCAGCTTACGGGACAGGGGATCATTCTATGGCTACACCTTC.

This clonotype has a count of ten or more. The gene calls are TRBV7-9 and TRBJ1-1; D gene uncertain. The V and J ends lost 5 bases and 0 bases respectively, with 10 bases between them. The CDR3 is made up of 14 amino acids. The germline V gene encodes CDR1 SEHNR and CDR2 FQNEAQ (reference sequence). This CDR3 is CASSPTPMNTEAFF. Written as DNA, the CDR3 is TGTGCCAGCAGCCCTACCCCGATGAACACTGAAGCTTTCTTT.

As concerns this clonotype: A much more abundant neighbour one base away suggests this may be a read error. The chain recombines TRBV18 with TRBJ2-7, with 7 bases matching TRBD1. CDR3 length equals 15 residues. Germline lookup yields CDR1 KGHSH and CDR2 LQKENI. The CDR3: CASPPGQLLAYEQYF. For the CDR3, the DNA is TGTGCCAGCCCACCGGGACAGCTTTTAGCCTACGAGCAGTACTTC. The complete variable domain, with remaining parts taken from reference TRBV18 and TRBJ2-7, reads NAGVMQNPRHLVRRRGQEARLRCSPMKGHSHVYWYRQLPEEGLKFMVYLQKENIIDESGMPKERFSAEFPKEGPSILRIQQVVRGDSAAYFCASPPGQLLAYEQYFGPGTRLTVT.

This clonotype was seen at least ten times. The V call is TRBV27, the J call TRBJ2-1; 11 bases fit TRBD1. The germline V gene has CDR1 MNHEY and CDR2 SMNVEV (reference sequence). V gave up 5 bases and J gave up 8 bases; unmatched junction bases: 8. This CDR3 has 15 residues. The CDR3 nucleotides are TGTGCCAGCAGTATCGGGACAGGGGGGGGGGATGAGCAGTTCTTC. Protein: CASSIGTGGGDEQFF.

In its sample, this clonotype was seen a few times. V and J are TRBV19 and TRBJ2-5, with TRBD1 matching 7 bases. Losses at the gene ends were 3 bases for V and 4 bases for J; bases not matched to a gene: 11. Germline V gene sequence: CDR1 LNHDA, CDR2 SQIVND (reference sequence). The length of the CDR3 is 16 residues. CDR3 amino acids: CASSIGRINRGETQYF. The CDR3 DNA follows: TGTGCCAGTAGTATTGGACGAATTAACAGGGGAGAGACCCAGTACTTC.

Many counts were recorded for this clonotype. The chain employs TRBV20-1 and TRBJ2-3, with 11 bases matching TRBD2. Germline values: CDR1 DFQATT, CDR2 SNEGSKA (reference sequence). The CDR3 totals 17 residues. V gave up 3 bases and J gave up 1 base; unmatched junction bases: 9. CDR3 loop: CSASTSGRGRRTDTQYF. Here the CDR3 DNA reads TGCAGTGCTAGCACTAGCGGGAGAGGACGGCGCACAGATACGCAGTATTTT.

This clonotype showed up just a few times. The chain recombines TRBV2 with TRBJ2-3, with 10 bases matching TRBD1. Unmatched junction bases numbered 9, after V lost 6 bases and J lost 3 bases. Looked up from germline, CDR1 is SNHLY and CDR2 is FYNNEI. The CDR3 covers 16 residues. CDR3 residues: CASRSRDRGNTDTQYF. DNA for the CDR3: TGTGCCAGCAGATCCCGGGACAGGGGAAATACAGATACGCAGTATTTT.

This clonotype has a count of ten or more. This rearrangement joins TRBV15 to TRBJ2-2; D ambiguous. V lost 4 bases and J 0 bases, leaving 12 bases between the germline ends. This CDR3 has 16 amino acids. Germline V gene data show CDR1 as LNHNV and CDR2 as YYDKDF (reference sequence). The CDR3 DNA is TGTGCCACCAGCATTCGACTGATCGCGAACACCGGGGAGCTGTTTTTT. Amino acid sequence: CATSIRLIANTGELFF. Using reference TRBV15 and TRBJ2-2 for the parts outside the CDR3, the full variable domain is DAMVIQNPRYQVTQFGKPVTLSCSQTLNHNVMYWYQQKSSQAPKLLFHYYDKDFNNEADTPDNFQSRRPNTSFCFLDIRSPGLGDTAMYLCATSIRLIANTGELFFGEGSRLTVL.

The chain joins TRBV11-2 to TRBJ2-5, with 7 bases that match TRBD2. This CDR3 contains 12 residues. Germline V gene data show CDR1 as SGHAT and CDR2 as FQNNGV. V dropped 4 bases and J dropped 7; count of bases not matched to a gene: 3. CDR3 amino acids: CASSSERGTQYF. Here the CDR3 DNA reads TGTGCCAGCAGCTCCGAGCGGGGGACCCAGTACTTC.

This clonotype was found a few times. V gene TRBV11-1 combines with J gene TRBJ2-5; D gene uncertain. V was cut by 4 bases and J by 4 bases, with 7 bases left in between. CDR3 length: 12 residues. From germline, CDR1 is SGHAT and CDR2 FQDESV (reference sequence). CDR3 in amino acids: CASSWEGETQYF. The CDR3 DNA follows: TGTGCCAGCAGCTGGGAAGGAGAGACCCAGTACTTC.

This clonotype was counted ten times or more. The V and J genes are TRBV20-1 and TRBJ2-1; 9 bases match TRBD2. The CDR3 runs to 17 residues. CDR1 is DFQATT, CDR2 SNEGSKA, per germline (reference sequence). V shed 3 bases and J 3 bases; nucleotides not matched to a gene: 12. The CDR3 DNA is TGCAGTGCTAGTAGGGGTAGCGGGAGTGGTAGCTACAATGAGCAGTTCTTC. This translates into CSASRGSGSGSYNEQFF.

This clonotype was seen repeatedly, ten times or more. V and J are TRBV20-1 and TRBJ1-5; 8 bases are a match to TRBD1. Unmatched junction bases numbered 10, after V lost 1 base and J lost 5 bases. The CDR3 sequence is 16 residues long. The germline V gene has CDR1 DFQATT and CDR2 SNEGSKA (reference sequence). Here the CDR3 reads CSARVGTGRVYQPQHF. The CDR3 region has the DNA TGCAGTGCTAGAGTGGGGACAGGAAGAGTTTATCAGCCCCAGCATTTT.

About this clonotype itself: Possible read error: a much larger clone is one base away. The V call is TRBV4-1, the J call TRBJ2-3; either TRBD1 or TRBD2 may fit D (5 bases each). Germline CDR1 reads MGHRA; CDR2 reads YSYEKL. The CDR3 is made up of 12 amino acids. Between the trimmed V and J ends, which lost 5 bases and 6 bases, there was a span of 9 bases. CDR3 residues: CASSWDGDTQYF. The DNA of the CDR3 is TGCGCCAGCAGCTGGGACGGGGATACGCAGTATTTT.

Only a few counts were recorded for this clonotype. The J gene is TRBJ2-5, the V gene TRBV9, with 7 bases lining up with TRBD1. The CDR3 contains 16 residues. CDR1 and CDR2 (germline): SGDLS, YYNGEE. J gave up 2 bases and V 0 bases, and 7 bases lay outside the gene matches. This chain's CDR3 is CASSVVGTVEQETQYF. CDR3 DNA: TGTGCCAGCAGCGTAGTAGGGACAGTAGAACAAGAGACCCAGTACTTC.